The 4 T cell receptor beta chains listed next were all sequenced from one sample in a study of radiation and T cells in renal cell carcinoma. Profiled with immunoSEQ multiplex PCR; TCRdb holds only in-frame clones, not every one. Of about 26,000 clones in the sample, about 84% were seen once. Sample time point: blood 2 weeks post-SBRT. Sample treatment: 15 Gy SBRT to primary tumor, nephrectomy 4 weeks later. The specimen was blood, collected from a patient whose treatment included radiotherapy and nephrectomy. The receptors here all came from a man aged 60 to 75 with renal cell carcinoma.

The chain couples TRBV18 to TRBJ2-5; 12 nucleotides align to TRBD2. CDR1 is KGHSH, CDR2 LQKENI, per germline. The CDR3 length is 17 residues. V lost 4 bases to trimming and J lost 1 base; unmatched junction nucleotides: 7. This CDR3 is CASSLALAGGAQETQYF. CDR3 bases: TGTGCCAGCTCACTGGCCCTAGCGGGAGGGGCCCAAGAGACCCAGTACTTC. The entire variable domain, with the rest obtained from reference TRBV18 and TRBJ2-5, is as follows: NAGVMQNPRHLVRRRGQEARLRCSPMKGHSHVYWYRQLPEEGLKFMVYLQKENIIDESGMPKERFSAEFPKEGPSILRIQQVVRGDSAAYFCASSLALAGGAQETQYFGPGTRLLVL.

For this clone: The junction departs from germline at one end; a sequencing error may be responsible. This sequence joins TRBV6-1 and TRBJ1-4, with D possibly TRBD1 on 5 matching bases. Per the germline V gene, CDR1 is MNHNS and CDR2 is SASEGT. CDR3 length equals 16 residues. The CDR3 nucleotides read TGTGCCAGCAGTAAAGCAAGGGGACGGGCTAATGAAAAACTGTTTTTT. It specifies CASSKARGRANEKLFF.

The rearrangement links TRBV11-2 to TRBJ1-1; D possibly corresponds to TRBD1 (5 bases). There are 13 residues in the CDR3. Germline CDR1 and CDR2: SGHAT and FQNNGV. The ends were cut back, 1 base at V and 3 bases at J, with 6 bases in the middle. CDR3 nucleotide sequence: TGTGCCAGCAGCTTAGCACAGGACACTGAAGCTTTCTTT. As protein: CASSLAQDTEAFF.

This clone is a singleton in its sample. This sequence joins TRBV7-9 and TRBJ1-1; perhaps TRBD1 as D (6 bases). Germline CDR1 SEHNR, CDR2 FQNEAQ (reference sequence). CDR3 size: 13 residues. The V gene lost 2 bases and the J gene lost 8 bases, with 12 bases spanning the gap. The CDR3, as DNA: TGTGCCAGCAGCTTAAATTCCGGGACAGAAGCTTTCTTT. This gives the protein CASSLNSGTEAFF.